This T cell receptor beta chain appears in the sequencing data of a study of beta chain features in type 1 diabetes. What was sequenced were expressed TCRB transcripts, since all of the isolated RNA had been reverse transcribed. Generated by immunoSEQ multiplex PCR, the TCRdb table keeps only in-frame clones and is missing some. This repertoire shows about 660,000 clones, around an eighth found once; its top ten account for roughly 0.04%. On this clone: No antigen is known for it.

Overall study findings and caveats: Type 1 diabetes patients showed a moderate but significant shortening of TCRB CDR3s in all four CD4+ subsets.

The V end was cut by 0 bases, the J end by 8 bases, with 14 bases between. Germline assignment: CDR1 SGHNT and CDR2 YYREEE (reference sequence). The CDR3 consists of 15 residues. Specimen: naive CD4+ T cells from blood. V gene TRBV5-4 combines with J gene TRBJ1-4; maybe TRBD1 (5 bases). This TCR was sampled from a man between 18 and 29 years old with type 1 diabetes. Here the CDR3 DNA reads TGTGCCAGCAGCTTGGCCGTGGGGGATGCGGAAAAACTGTTTTTT. Translating it yields CASSLAVGDAEKLFF.